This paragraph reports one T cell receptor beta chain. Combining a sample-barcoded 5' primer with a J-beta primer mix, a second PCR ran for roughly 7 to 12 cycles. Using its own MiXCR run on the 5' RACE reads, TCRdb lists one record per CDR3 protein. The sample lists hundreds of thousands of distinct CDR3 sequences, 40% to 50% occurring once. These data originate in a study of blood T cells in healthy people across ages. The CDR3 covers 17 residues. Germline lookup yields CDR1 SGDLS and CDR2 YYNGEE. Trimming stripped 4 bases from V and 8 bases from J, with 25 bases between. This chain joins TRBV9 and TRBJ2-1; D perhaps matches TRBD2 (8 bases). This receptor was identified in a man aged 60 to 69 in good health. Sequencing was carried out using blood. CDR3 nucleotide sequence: TGTGCCAGCAGCCTCCAAGGGGGCGCGGGGGGAAGAGATGAGCAGTTCTTC. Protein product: CASSLQGGAGGRDEQFF. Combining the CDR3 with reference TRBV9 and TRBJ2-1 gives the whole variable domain DSGVTQTPKHLITATGQRVTLRCSPRSGDLSVYWYQQSLDQGLQFLIQYYNGEERAKGNILERFSAQQFPDLHSELNLSSLELGDSALYFCASSLQGGAGGRDEQFFGPGTRLTVL.